Sequencing of this T cell receptor (beta chain) was carried out in a study of somatic mutations in cytotoxic T cells in rheumatoid arthritis. Profiling relied on immunoSEQ multiplex PCR, and the TCRdb table lists in-frame clones only, not all of them. This sample carries around 11,000 clones, about 69% of them seen once, and the ten largest clones take approximately 40%. Germline values: CDR1 MNHNS, CDR2 SASEGT. The CDR3 spans 13 residues. Trimming pared 7 bases from V and 4 bases from J, leaving 13 bases between. This receptor was obtained from an adult with rheumatoid arthritis. This rearrangement joins TRBV6-1 to TRBJ1-1, with a tentative D call TRBD1 (6 bases). What was sequenced was CD8+ T cells sorted from blood. CDR3 DNA: TGTGCCAGCAATACCGGGGGCGGCACTGAAGCTTTCTTT. Protein sequence: CASNTGGGTEAFF.